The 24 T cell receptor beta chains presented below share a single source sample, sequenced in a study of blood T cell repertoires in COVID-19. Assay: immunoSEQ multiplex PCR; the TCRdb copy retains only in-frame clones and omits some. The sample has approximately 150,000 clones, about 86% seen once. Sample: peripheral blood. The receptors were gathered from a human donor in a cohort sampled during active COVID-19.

CDR3 sequence reads: CASSIKGVDYEQYF. CDR3 bases: TGTGCCAGTAGTATCAAGGGAGTGGACTACGAGCAGTACTTC. J is TRBJ2-7 and V is TRBV19, with D tentatively TRBD2 (5 bases). The CDR3 covers 14 residues. Trimming removed 3 bases at V and 3 bases at J, with 12 bases between. The V gene's germline CDR1 is LNHDA and CDR2 SQIVND (reference sequence).

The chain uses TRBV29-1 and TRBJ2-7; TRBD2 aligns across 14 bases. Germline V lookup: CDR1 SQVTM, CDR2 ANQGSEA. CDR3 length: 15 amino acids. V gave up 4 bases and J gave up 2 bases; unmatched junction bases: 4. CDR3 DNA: TGCAGCGTTGTAGGACTAGCGGGAGGTACCTACGAGCAGTACTTC. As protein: CSVVGLAGGTYEQYF.

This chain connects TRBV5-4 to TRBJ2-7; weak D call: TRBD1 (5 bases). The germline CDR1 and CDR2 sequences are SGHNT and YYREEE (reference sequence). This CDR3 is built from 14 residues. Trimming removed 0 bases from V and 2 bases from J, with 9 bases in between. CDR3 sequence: CASSLDSGPYEQYF. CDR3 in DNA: TGTGCCAGCAGCTTGGATTCAGGGCCCTACGAGCAGTACTTC.

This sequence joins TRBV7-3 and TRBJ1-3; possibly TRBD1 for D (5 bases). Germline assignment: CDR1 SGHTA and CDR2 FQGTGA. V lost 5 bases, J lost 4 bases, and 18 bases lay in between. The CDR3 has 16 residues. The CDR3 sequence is CASSPQGGNSGNTIYF. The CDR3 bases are TGTGCCAGCAGCCCTCAGGGTGGTAATTCCGGAAACACCATATATTTT.

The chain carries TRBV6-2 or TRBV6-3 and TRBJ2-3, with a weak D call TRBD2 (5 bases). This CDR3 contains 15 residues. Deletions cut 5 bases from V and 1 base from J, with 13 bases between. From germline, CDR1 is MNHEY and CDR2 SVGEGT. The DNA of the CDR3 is TGTGCCAGCAGTCCCGGACTCCCGGGCACAGATACGCAGTATTTT. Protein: CASSPGLPGTDTQYF.

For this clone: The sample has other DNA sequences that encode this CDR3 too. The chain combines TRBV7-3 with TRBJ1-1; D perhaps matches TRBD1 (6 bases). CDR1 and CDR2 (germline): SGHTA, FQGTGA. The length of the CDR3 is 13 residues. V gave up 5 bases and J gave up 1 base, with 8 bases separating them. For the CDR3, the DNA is TGTGCCAGCAGCCCGGGACAGAACACTGAAGCTTTCTTT. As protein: CASSPGQNTEAFF.

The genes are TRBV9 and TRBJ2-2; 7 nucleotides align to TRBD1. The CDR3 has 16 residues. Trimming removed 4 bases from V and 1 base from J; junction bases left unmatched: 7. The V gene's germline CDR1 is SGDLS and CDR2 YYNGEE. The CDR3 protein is CASSRRQGVNTGELFF. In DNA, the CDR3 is TGTGCCAGCAGCAGACGACAGGGCGTGAACACCGGGGAGCTGTTTTTT.

The CDR3 DNA follows: TGTGCCAGCAGTTACGGGACTAGCGGGCCACTCTACGAGCAGTACTTC. It codes for CASSYGTSGPLYEQYF. V usage is TRBV6-2 or TRBV6-3 and J usage is TRBJ2-5; 12 bases fit TRBD2. The assigned J gene may be wrong: the sequence end matches TRBJ2-7 better. Germline lookup yields CDR1 MNHEY and CDR2 SVGEGT. This CDR3 region has 16 residues.

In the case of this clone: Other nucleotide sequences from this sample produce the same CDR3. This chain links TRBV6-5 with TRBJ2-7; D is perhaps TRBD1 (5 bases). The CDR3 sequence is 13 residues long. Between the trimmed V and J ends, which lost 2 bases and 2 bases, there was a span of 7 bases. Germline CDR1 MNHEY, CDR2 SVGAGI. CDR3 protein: CASSYGRAYEQYF. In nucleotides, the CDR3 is TGTGCCAGCAGTTACGGCAGGGCCTACGAGCAGTACTTC.

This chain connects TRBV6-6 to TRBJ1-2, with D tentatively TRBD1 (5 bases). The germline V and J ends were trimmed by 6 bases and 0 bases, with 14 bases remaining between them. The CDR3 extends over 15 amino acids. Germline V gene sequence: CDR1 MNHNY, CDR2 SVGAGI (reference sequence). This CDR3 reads CASRQAGGTNYGYTF. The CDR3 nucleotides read TGTGCCAGCAGACAAGCGGGGGGAACTAACTATGGCTACACCTTC.

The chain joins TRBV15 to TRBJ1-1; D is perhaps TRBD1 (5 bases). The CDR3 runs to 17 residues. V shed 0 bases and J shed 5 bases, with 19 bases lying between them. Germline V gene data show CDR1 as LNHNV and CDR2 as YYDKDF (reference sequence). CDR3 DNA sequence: TGTGCCACCAGCAGAGATCGGCAGGGTCAGACTTGGACTGAAGCTTTCTTT. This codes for CATSRDRQGQTWTEAFF.

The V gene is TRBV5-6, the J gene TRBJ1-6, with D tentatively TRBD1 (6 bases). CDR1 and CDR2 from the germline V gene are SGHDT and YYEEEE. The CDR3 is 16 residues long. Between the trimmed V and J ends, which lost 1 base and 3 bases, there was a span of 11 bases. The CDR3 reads CASSLRGGNYNSPLHF. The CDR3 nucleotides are TGTGCCAGCAGCTTGCGCGGGGGCAACTATAATTCACCCCTCCACTTT.

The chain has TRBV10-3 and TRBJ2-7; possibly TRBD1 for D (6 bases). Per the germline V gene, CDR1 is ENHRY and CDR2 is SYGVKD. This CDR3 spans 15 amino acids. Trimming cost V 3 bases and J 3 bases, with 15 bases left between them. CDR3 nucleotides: TGTGCCATCAGTGACAAGGACAGAGAGAGCTACGAGCAGTACTTC. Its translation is CAISDKDRESYEQYF.

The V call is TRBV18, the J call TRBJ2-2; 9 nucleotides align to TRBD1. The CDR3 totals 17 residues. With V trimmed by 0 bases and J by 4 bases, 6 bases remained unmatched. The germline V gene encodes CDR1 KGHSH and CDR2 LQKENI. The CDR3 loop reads CASSPPGTGSSTGELFF. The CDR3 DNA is TGTGCCAGCTCACCACCCGGGACAGGGAGTAGCACCGGGGAGCTGTTTTTT.

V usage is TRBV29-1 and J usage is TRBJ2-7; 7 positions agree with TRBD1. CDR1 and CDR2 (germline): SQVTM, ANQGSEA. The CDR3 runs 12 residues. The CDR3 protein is CSANRGQYEQYF. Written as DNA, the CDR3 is TGCAGTGCAAACAGGGGCCAGTACGAGCAGTACTTC.

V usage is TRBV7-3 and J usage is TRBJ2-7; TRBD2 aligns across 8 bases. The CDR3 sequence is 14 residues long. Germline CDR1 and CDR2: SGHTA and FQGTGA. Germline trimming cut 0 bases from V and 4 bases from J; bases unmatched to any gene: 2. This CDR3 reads CASSLTGTSYEQYF. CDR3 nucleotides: TGTGCCAGCAGCTTAACTGGGACTAGTTACGAGCAGTACTTC.

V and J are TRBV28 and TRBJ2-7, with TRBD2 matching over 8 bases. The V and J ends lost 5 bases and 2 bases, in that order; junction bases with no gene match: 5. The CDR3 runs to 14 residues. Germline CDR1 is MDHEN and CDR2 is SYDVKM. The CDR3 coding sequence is TGTGCCAGCAGTATTAGCGGGAAGGCCTACGAGCAGTACTTC. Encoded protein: CASSISGKAYEQYF.

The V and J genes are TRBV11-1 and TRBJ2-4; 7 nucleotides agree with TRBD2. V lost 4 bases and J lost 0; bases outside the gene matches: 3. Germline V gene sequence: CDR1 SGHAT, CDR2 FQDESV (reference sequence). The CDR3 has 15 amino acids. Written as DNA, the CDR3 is TGTGCCAGCAGCTCGTTAGCGGGAGCCAAAAACATTCAGTACTTC. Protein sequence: CASSSLAGAKNIQYF.

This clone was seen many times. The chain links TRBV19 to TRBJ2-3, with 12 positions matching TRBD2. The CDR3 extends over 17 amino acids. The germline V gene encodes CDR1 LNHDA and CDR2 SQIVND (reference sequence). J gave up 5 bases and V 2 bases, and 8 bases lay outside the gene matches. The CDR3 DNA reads TGTGCCAGTAGTATAAGACGTCTAGCGGGAGGGCAAGATACGCAGTATTTT. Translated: CASSIRRLAGGQDTQYF.

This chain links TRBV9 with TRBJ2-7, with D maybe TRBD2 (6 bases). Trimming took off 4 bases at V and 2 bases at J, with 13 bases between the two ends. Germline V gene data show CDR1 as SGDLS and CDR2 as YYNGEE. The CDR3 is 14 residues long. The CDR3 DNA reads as TGTGCCAGCAGCCCCCCCGGGGGAACCTACGAGCAGTACTTC. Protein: CASSPPGGTYEQYF.

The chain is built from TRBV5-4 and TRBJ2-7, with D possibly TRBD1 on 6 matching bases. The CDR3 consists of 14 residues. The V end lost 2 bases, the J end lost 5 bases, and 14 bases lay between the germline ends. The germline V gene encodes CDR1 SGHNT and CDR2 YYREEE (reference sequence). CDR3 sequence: CASSFRDNKNEQYF. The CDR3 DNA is TGTGCCAGCAGCTTTCGGGACAACAAAAACGAGCAGTACTTC.

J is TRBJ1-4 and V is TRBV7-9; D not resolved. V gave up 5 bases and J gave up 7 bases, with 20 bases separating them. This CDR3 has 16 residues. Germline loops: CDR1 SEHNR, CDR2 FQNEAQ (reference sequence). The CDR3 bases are TGTGCCAGCAGCCCCTGGGTGGCAGGCTTAGGTGAAAAACTGTTTTTT. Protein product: CASSPWVAGLGEKLFF.

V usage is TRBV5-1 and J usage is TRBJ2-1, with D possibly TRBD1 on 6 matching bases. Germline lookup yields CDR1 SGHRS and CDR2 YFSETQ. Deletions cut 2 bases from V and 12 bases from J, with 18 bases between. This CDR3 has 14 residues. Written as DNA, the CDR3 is TGCGCCAGCAGCTTCCTTGACAGGTCCAAGGGGCAGTTCTTC. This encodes CASSFLDRSKGQFF.

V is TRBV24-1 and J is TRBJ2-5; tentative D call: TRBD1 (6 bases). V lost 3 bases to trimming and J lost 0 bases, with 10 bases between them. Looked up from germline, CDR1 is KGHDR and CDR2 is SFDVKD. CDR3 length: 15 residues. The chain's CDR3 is CATSDQTGYQETQYF. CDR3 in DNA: TGTGCCACCAGTGATCAGACAGGTTACCAAGAGACCCAGTACTTC.